This T cell receptor beta chain was recorded in a study of T cell responses to AZD1222 COVID-19 vaccine. The CDR3 contains 15 residues. V lost 3 bases to trimming and J lost 4 bases, with 13 bases between them. The germline V gene has CDR1 SGHAT and CDR2 FQNNGV. Method: immunoSEQ multiplex PCR; TCRdb's copy keeps in-frame clones and lacks some. This sample has some 49,000 clones, with 70% to 90% found just once. The gene calls are TRBV11-2 and TRBJ1-5, with D possibly TRBD1 on 6 matching bases. This clonotype was obtained from an adult who received the AZD1222 COVID-19 vaccine. The specimen was peripheral blood, collected 28 days after the second AZD1222 dose. This chain's CDR3 is CASSLGGLGNQPQHF. CDR3 coding DNA: TGTGCCAGCAGCTTGGGGGGGCTAGGAAATCAGCCCCAGCATTTT.